A single sample is the source of the 25 T cell receptor beta chains below, sequenced in a study of vaccination effects on CD4 cells after COVID-19. These TCRs' antigens remain unknown. Assay: immunoSEQ multiplex PCR; the TCRdb copy retains only in-frame clones and omits some. The top ten hold approximately 4% of the sample, which has about 71,000 clones, around 76% seen once. Antigen-specific CD4+ T cells were expanded with viral peptide pools in the ViraFEST assay before sequencing. At the end of approximately 10 days of culture, CD4+ T cells were isolated. Each vaccine recipient was nucleocapsid antibody negative and had no prior SARS-CoV-2 infection. Sequencing used CD4+ T cells from PBMCs cultured with HCoV-OC43 spike peptides, obtained before COVID-19 vaccination. The subset was: HCoV-OC43 spike overlapping peptide pool stimulation. These receptors originate from a human donor who received a COVID-19 vaccine.

The chain recombines TRBV6-5 with TRBJ2-1; 12 bases are a match to TRBD1. J gave up 4 bases and V 5 bases, and 3 bases lay outside the gene matches. Germline V lookup: CDR1 MNHEY, CDR2 SVGAGI. This CDR3 has 15 residues. The CDR3 DNA sequence: TGTGCCAGCAGTAGGGACAGGGGGCGGTACAATGAGCAGTTCTTC. Its translation is CASSRDRGRYNEQFF.

The genes are TRBV6-4 and TRBJ2-3; 8 bases agree with TRBD1. Germline assignment: CDR1 MRHNA and CDR2 SNTAGT. Trimming removed 6 bases from V and 4 bases from J; junction bases left unmatched: 9. The CDR3 covers 15 residues. CDR3 nucleotide sequence: TGTGCCAGCAGCCTCACGGCGACAGGGGCAGATACGCAGTATTTT. Its protein product is CASSLTATGADTQYF.

The chain has TRBV30 and TRBJ2-5; weak D call: TRBD1 (6 bases). From germline, CDR1 is GTSNPN and CDR2 SVGIG (reference sequence). V lost 1 base to trimming and J lost 6 bases, with 12 bases between them. CDR3 size: 13 residues. CDR3 residues: CAWSGTVGQTQYF. The CDR3, as DNA: TGTGCCTGGAGTGGGACAGTGGGGCAGACCCAGTACTTC.

V gene TRBV5-8 combines with J gene TRBJ1-1; maybe TRBD1 (6 bases). Trimming removed 1 base from V and 7 bases from J, with 17 bases in between. From germline, CDR1 is SGHTS and CDR2 YDEGEE. The CDR3 length is 15 residues. Here the CDR3 DNA reads TGTGCCAGCAGCTTGTGGGGGACACCGAATTATGAAGCTTTCTTT. Its translation is CASSLWGTPNYEAFF.

V and J are TRBV5-1 and TRBJ1-2; D is possibly TRBD1 (6 bases). CDR1 SGHRS and CDR2 YFSETQ come from the germline V gene. CDR3 length: 15 amino acids. V dropped 4 bases and J dropped 0 bases, with 13 bases sitting between them. This chain's CDR3 is CASSRTGSPNYGYTF. As DNA, the CDR3 is TGCGCCAGCAGCCGAACAGGGTCGCCTAACTATGGCTACACCTTC.

The chain recombines TRBV6-6 with TRBJ1-2, with D uncertain. V gave up 5 bases and J gave up 5 bases, with 12 bases separating them. Germline loops: CDR1 MNHNY, CDR2 SVGAGI (reference sequence). The CDR3 extends over 13 amino acids. CDR3 sequence: CASSHQQTYGYTF. CDR3 bases: TGTGCCAGCAGTCACCAACAGACATATGGCTACACCTTC.

This CDR3 is CASSHDRGGAAGDTQYF. The CDR3 DNA sequence: TGTGCCAGCTCACATGATCGCGGGGGCGCAGCCGGGGATACGCAGTATTTT. V and J are TRBV18 and TRBJ2-3; possibly TRBD2 for D (7 bases). Per germline, CDR1 KGHSH and CDR2 LQKENI. This CDR3 has 17 residues. V dropped 4 bases and J dropped 6 bases, with 23 bases sitting between them.

This chain uses TRBV19 with TRBJ1-5; tentative D call: TRBD1 (5 bases). The CDR3 has 14 amino acids. V gave up 4 bases and J gave up 2 bases, with 9 bases separating them. CDR1 is LNHDA, CDR2 SQIVND, per germline (reference sequence). For the CDR3, the DNA is TGTGCCAGTAGTAACCAGGGTGGCAATCAGCCCCAGCATTTT. Encoded protein: CASSNQGGNQPQHF.

The chain carries TRBV5-6 and TRBJ1-5; a weak D match, TRBD1 (5 bases). This CDR3 contains 14 residues. Trimming took 1 base from V and 4 from J, leaving 9 bases between them. Germline V gives CDR1 SGHDT, CDR2 YYEEEE. As DNA, the CDR3 is TGTGCCAGCAGCTTGTTCGCAGGGAATCAGCCCCAGCATTTT. This encodes CASSLFAGNQPQHF.

The V call is TRBV6-4, the J call TRBJ2-3; D remains ambiguous. The CDR3 runs 13 residues. CDR1 and CDR2 (germline): MRHNA, SNTAGT. Trimming shortened V by 7 bases and J by 2 bases, and 10 bases separated the two germline ends. The CDR3: CASKAPATDTQYF. In DNA form, the CDR3 reads TGTGCCAGCAAGGCCCCTGCCACAGATACGCAGTATTTT.

The chain is built from TRBV3-1 (or the pseudogene TRBV3-2) and TRBJ2-1; weak D call: TRBD2 (7 bases). The CDR3 covers 15 residues. V was trimmed by 0 bases and J by 6 bases, leaving 12 bases between them. CDR1 is LGHDT, CDR2 YNNKEL, per germline (reference sequence). The CDR3 DNA reads TGTGCCAGCAGCCAAGATAGGCGGGGGCTCAATGAGCAGTTCTTC. Translated: CASSQDRRGLNEQFF.

The rearrangement links TRBV6-6 to TRBJ1-4; D ambiguous. The CDR3 length is 12 residues. Germline CDR1 reads MNHNY; CDR2 reads SVGAGI (reference sequence). The ends were cut back, 2 bases at V and 7 bases at J, with 5 bases in the middle. The CDR3 nucleotides are TGTGCCAGCAGTTACGGGATTGAAAAACTGTTTTTT. Encoded protein: CASSYGIEKLFF.

The rearrangement joins TRBV5-1 to TRBJ1-3; no firm D call. The CDR3 is 14 amino acids. The V and J ends lost 1 base and 0 bases respectively, with 5 bases between them. Germline V CDR1 and CDR2: SGHRS, YFSETQ. CDR3 DNA sequence: TGCGCCAGCAGCTTGCGGAGCTCTGGAAACACCATATATTTT. This gives the protein CASSLRSSGNTIYF.

The chain joins TRBV4-2 to TRBJ1-1, with D unresolved. The CDR3 extends over 17 amino acids. Looked up from germline, CDR1 is LGHNA and CDR2 is YNFKEQ. V was pared by 0 bases and J by 0 bases, with 14 bases between. The DNA for the CDR3 is TGTGCCAGCAGCCAAGATCGGAGTGGGTCTATGAACACTGAAGCTTTCTTT. Translating it yields CASSQDRSGSMNTEAFF.

The J gene is TRBJ2-5, the V gene TRBV5-1; no definite D call. Between the trimmed V and J ends, which lost 3 bases and 5 bases, there was a span of 14 bases. The CDR3 consists of 14 residues. The germline V gene has CDR1 SGHRS and CDR2 YFSETQ. CDR3: CASSSETAGETQYF. The CDR3 DNA reads as TGCGCCAGCAGCTCGGAGACTGCCGGGGAGACCCAGTACTTC.

This clone has a handful of counts. V gene TRBV19 combines with J gene TRBJ1-1, with D unresolved. The CDR3 totals 16 residues. V gave up 3 bases and J gave up 0 bases, with 14 bases separating them. In germline, CDR1 is LNHDA, CDR2 SQIVND (reference sequence). The CDR3 DNA is TGTGCCAGTAGTATGGGTCCAGTGTCGGTGAACACTGAAGCTTTCTTT. This encodes CASSMGPVSVNTEAFF. The variable domain in full, with the rest retrieved from reference TRBV19 and TRBJ1-1, is DGGITQSPKYLFRKEGQNVTLSCEQNLNHDAMYWYRQDPGQGLRLIYYSQIVNDFQKGDIAEGYSVSREKKESFPLTVTSAQKNPTAFYLCASSMGPVSVNTEAFFGQGTRLTVV.

This clone has more than one count but fewer than ten. This chain's CDR3 is CASSLDLYNEQFF. As DNA, the CDR3 is TGTGCCAGCAGCCTGGACCTTTACAATGAGCAGTTCTTC. This rearrangement joins TRBV6-6 to TRBJ2-1; D not certain. Germline CDR1 reads MNHNY; CDR2 reads SVGAGI (reference sequence). V gave up 6 bases and J gave up 4 bases, with 10 bases separating them. This CDR3 region has 13 residues.

In this sample, this clone turned up a few times. This sequence joins TRBV21-1 and TRBJ2-7; the tabulated D call, TRBD1, remains unverified against the DNA. TRBV21-1 is assigned pseudogene status. The CDR3 spans 12 residues. The CDR3 DNA follows: TGTGCCGGAGGGGACAGTTCCTACGAGCAGTACGTC. Its protein product is CAGGDSSYEQYV.

The chain joins TRBV7-9 to TRBJ1-1, with TRBD1 as a possible D gene (5 bases). V lost 1 base and J 5 bases, leaving 14 bases between the germline ends. Germline CDR1 SEHNR, CDR2 FQNEAQ (reference sequence). CDR3 size: 15 residues. The CDR3 DNA reads TGTGCCAGCAGCTTAGTACCGGGACCTACAACTGAAGCTTTCTTT. Translating it yields CASSLVPGPTTEAFF. Looking up the rest from reference TRBV7-9 and TRBJ1-1 gives the full variable domain: DTGVSQNPRHKITKRGQNVTFRCDPISEHNRLYWYRQTLGQGPEFLTYFQNEAQLEKSRLLSDRFSAERPKGSFSTLEIQRTEQGDSAMYLCASSLVPGPTTEAFFGQGTRLTVV.

A single count supports this clone. The chain combines TRBV19 with TRBJ2-2; 9 positions agree with TRBD2. Germline CDR1 is LNHDA and CDR2 is SQIVND (reference sequence). CDR3 size: 14 residues. The J segment lost 6 bases and the V segment lost 4 bases, leaving 3 bases of the junction unmatched. The CDR3 nucleotides read TGTGCCAGTAGTAGCGGGGGGGCGGCCGGGGAGCTGTTTTTT. The encoded protein is CASSSGGAAGELFF.

The DNA of the CDR3 is TGTGCCAGCAGCTTTATGGGGCCTGAAGCTTTCTTT. This encodes CASSFMGPEAFF. This chain connects TRBV5-6 to TRBJ1-1, with TRBD1 as a possible D gene (5 bases). The CDR3 totals 12 residues. Per germline, CDR1 SGHDT and CDR2 YYEEEE. The ends were cut back, 2 bases at V and 6 bases at J, with 8 bases in the middle.

The genes are TRBV6-1 and TRBJ1-1, with D perhaps TRBD1 (6 bases). CDR1 and CDR2 from the germline V gene are MNHNS and SASEGT. The CDR3 length is 14 residues. V lost 3 bases and J 5 bases, leaving 13 bases between the germline ends. CDR3 in amino acids: CASSDMDSSTEAFF. CDR3 bases: TGTGCCAGCAGTGACATGGACAGCTCAACTGAAGCTTTCTTT.

The chain carries TRBV6-5 and TRBJ2-5, with D perhaps matching TRBD1 (6 bases). Trimming pared 0 bases from V and 5 bases from J, leaving 13 bases between. CDR3 size: 15 residues. CDR1 is MNHEY, CDR2 SVGAGI, per germline. CDR3 nucleotide sequence: TGTGCCAGCAGTTACTCAAACCGGGACACGGAGACCCAGTACTTC. Translated, it gives CASSYSNRDTETQYF.

The V and J genes are TRBV25-1 and TRBJ1-4, with D unclear. Trimming removed 1 base from V and 8 bases from J, with 14 bases in between. There are 15 residues in the CDR3. Germline assignment: CDR1 MGHDK and CDR2 SYGVNS. In DNA form, the CDR3 reads TGTGCCAGCAGTGAATGGGTTCGCCTGACAGAAAAACTGTTTTTT. Translating gives CASSEWVRLTEKLFF. Full variable domain (remainder filled in from reference TRBV25-1 and TRBJ1-4): EADIYQTPRYLVIGTGKKITLECSQTMGHDKMYWYQQDPGMELHLIHYSYGVNSTEKGDLSSESTVSRIRTEHFPLTLESARPSHTSQYLCASSEWVRLTEKLFFGSGTQLSVL.

This clone occurred a few times. This chain joins TRBV24-1 and TRBJ2-7; TRBD2 might be the D (5 bases). CDR3 length equals 16 residues. V lost 0 bases to trimming and J lost 0 bases, with 11 bases between them. Germline-derived CDR1 and CDR2 are KGHDR and SFDVKD. DNA for the CDR3: TGTGCCACCAGTGATTTGCCGATTGGGAGCTCCTACGAGCAGTACGTC. Encoded protein: CATSDLPIGSSYEQYV.